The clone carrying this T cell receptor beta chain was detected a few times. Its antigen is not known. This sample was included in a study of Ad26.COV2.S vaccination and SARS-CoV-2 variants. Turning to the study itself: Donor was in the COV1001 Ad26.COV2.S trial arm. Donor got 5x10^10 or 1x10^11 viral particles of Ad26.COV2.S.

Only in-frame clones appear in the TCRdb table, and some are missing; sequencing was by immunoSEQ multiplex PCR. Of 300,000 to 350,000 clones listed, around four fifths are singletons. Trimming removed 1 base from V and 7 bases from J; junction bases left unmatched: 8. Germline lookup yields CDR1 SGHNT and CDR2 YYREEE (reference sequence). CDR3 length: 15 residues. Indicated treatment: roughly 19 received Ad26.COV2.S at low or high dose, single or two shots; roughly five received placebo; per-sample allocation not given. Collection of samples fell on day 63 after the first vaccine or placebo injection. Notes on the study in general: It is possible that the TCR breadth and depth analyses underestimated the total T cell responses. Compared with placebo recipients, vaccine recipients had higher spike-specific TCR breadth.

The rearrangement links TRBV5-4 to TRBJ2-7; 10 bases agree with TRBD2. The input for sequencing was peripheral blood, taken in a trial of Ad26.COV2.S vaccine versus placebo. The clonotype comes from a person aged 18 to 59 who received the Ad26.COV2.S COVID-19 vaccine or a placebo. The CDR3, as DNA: TGTGCCAGCAGCTTGAACCTAGCGGGGGACCGAGAGCAGTACTTC. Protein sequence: CASSLNLAGDREQYF.